Shown below are 15 T cell receptor beta chains from a single sample sequenced in a study of blood T cell repertoires in COVID-19. The method was immunoSEQ multiplex PCR; TCRdb's version includes in-frame clones alone and lacks a portion of them. In the table there are hundreds of thousands of clones, about 87% of which are singletons. The material sequenced was peripheral blood. These receptor sequences come from an older woman with COVID-19, enrolled during active disease.

The chain links TRBV18 to TRBJ2-7, with a possible D match to TRBD1 (6 bases). Trimming removed 3 bases at V and 5 bases at J, with 14 bases between. From germline, CDR1 is KGHSH and CDR2 LQKENI. This CDR3 has 14 residues. The CDR3 DNA reads TGTGCCAGCTCACCTGTAACAGGGACAAACGAGCAGTACTTC. Translated: CASSPVTGTNEQYF. Full variable domain (rest looked up from reference TRBV18 and TRBJ2-7): NAGVMQNPRHLVRRRGQEARLRCSPMKGHSHVYWYRQLPEEGLKFMVYLQKENIIDESGMPKERFSAEFPKEGPSILRIQQVVRGDSAAYFCASSPVTGTNEQYFGPGTRLTVT.

This rearrangement joins TRBV3-1 (or the pseudogene TRBV3-2) to TRBJ1-5, with D possibly being TRBD1 (6 bases). The CDR3 totals 13 residues. Germline V gene data show CDR1 as LGHDT and CDR2 as YNNKEL (reference sequence). Trimming shortened V by 5 bases and J by 10 bases, and 15 bases separated the two germline ends. CDR3 bases: TGTGCCAGCAGCATTAACGGGGGGCTACCCCAGCATTTT. Its protein product is CASSINGGLPQHF.

The rearrangement joins TRBV19 to TRBJ1-1, with 8 bases lining up with TRBD1. Per germline, CDR1 LNHDA and CDR2 SQIVND (reference sequence). Germline trimming cut 4 bases from V and 3 bases from J; bases unmatched to any gene: 4. CDR3 size: 14 residues. CDR3 sequence (DNA): TGTGCCAGTAGTAGGACAGGGCCGTACACTGAAGCTTTCTTT. It yields the protein CASSRTGPYTEAFF.

The gene calls are TRBV6-2 or TRBV6-3 and TRBJ1-2; perhaps TRBD1 as D (6 bases). CDR3 length: 16 amino acids. Trimming pared 6 bases from V and 1 base from J, leaving 18 bases between. The V gene's germline CDR1 is MNHEY and CDR2 SVGEGT. CDR3 protein: CASSLHRQALNYGYTF. CDR3 in DNA: TGTGCCAGCAGCCTTCACCGACAGGCCCTTAACTATGGCTACACCTTC.

V gene TRBV7-3 combines with J gene TRBJ2-3, with 9 bases fitting TRBD2. The germline CDR1 and CDR2 sequences are SGHTA and FQGTGA. With 1 base clipped from V and 9 bases from J, the junction kept 8 bases outside the gene matches. The CDR3 runs to 15 residues. The CDR3 bases are TGTGCCAGCAGCTTAATTTCTAGCGGGGTCTCGACGCAGTATTTT. Translated: CASSLISSGVSTQYF.

J is TRBJ1-4 and V is TRBV29-1; maybe TRBD1 (5 bases). Germline V lookup: CDR1 SQVTM, CDR2 ANQGSEA. The CDR3 covers 14 residues. V lost 3 bases and J lost 2, with 10 bases in between. The CDR3 sequence is CSVDSGVTNEKLFF. The CDR3 DNA sequence: TGCAGCGTTGATTCGGGGGTGACTAATGAAAAACTGTTTTTT.

V usage is TRBV7-6 and J usage is TRBJ1-1, with D possibly TRBD1 on 6 matching bases. Trimming took off 2 bases at V and 2 bases at J, with 12 bases between the two ends. CDR1 and CDR2 (germline): SGHVS, FNYEAQ. This CDR3 is 15 amino acids long. This CDR3 is CASSLRGQFNTEAFF. CDR3 nucleotides: TGTGCCAGCAGCTTAAGGGGACAATTTAACACTGAAGCTTTCTTT. The whole variable domain, filled in from reference TRBV7-6 and TRBJ1-1, reads GAGVSQSPRYKVTKRGQDVALRCDPISGHVSLYWYRQALGQGPEFLTYFNYEAQQDKSGLPNDRFSAERPEGSISTLTIQRTEQRDSAMYRCASSLRGQFNTEAFFGQGTRLTVV.

The chain joins TRBV3-1 (or the pseudogene TRBV3-2) to TRBJ2-1; D is ambiguous. Trimming took 2 bases from V and 10 from J, leaving 6 bases between them. The CDR3 is 11 residues long. Germline values: CDR1 LGHDT, CDR2 YNNKEL (reference sequence). The CDR3, as DNA: TGTGCCAGCAGCCAACTCTCCGAGCAGTTCTTC. Translated: CASSQLSEQFF.

The rearrangement uses TRBV6-1 and TRBJ2-6; 9 bases agree with TRBD1. Germline V gene lookup returns CDR1 MNHNS and CDR2 SASEGT. Unmatched junction bases numbered 3, after V lost 3 bases and J lost 0 bases. The CDR3 is made up of 17 amino acids. CDR3 in amino acids: CASSDRGQGSGANVLTF. Written as DNA, the CDR3 is TGTGCCAGCAGTGACAGGGGACAGGGCTCTGGGGCCAACGTCCTGACTTTC.

The CDR3 sequence: CASQGGPYEQYF. For the CDR3, the DNA is TGTGCCTCCCAGGGAGGTCCCTACGAGCAGTACTTC. The chain employs TRBV6-6 and TRBJ2-7; weak D call: TRBD2 (6 bases). The germline V gene encodes CDR1 MNHNY and CDR2 SVGAGI (reference sequence). The CDR3 covers 12 residues. V lost 11 bases and J 2 bases, leaving 13 bases between the germline ends.

V is TRBV12-5 and J is TRBJ2-7; TRBD1 aligns across 7 bases. Per germline, CDR1 LGHNT and CDR2 FRNRAP. J lost 4 bases, V lost 1 base, and 7 bases had no gene match. The CDR3 runs 15 residues. The CDR3 nucleotides are TGTGCTAGTGGTTTGGAAGACAGGGCGCGGTACGAGCAGTACTTC. This encodes CASGLEDRARYEQYF.

The rearrangement links TRBV7-6 to TRBJ2-3; D is possibly TRBD1 (6 bases). This CDR3 is 15 amino acids long. V lost 1 base and J 1 base, leaving 9 bases between the germline ends. Germline-derived CDR1 and CDR2 are SGHVS and FNYEAQ. CDR3 nucleotide sequence: TGTGCCAGCAGCTTAGGAGGGGGACGCACAGATACGCAGTATTTT. Translated: CASSLGGGRTDTQYF.

The CDR3 is CASPPGQGNYGYTF. The CDR3, as DNA: TGTGCCAGCCCTCCGGGACAGGGAAACTATGGCTACACCTTC. The gene calls are TRBV2 and TRBJ1-2; TRBD1 agrees at 9 bases. This CDR3 contains 14 residues. The J segment lost 2 bases and the V segment lost 8 bases, leaving 6 bases of the junction unmatched. Germline CDR1 SNHLY, CDR2 FYNNEI.

This clone was counted a few times. The V call is TRBV7-9, the J call TRBJ2-3; 7 bases fit TRBD2. Germline lookup yields CDR1 SEHNR and CDR2 FQNEAQ (reference sequence). The length of the CDR3 is 16 residues. Losses at the gene ends were 4 bases for V and 2 bases for J; bases not matched to a gene: 9. The CDR3 is CASSSDGTNPTDTQYF. For the CDR3, the DNA is TGTGCCAGCAGCTCGGATGGGACTAACCCCACAGATACGCAGTATTTT.

The V gene is TRBV9, the J gene TRBJ1-1, with 7 bases identical to TRBD1. Germline lookup yields CDR1 SGDLS and CDR2 YYNGEE. This CDR3 spans 14 amino acids. V lost 1 base, J lost 7 bases, and 7 bases stayed unmatched. In DNA, the CDR3 is TGTGCCAGCAGCGTAAATGACAGGGCGATTGAAGCTTTCTTT. It encodes CASSVNDRAIEAFF.